This TCR beta chain comes out of a study of beta chain features in type 1 diabetes. For this clone: The antigen remains unidentified.

Study results and limitations: Shorter TCRB CDR3s, moderately but significantly so, marked every one of the four CD4+ subsets in Type 1 diabetes patients.

The CDR3 covers 13 residues. Looked up from germline, CDR1 is LNHDA and CDR2 is SQIVND (reference sequence). V was shortened by 10 bases and J by 0 bases, with 7 bases between the two germline ends. Reverse transcription of all isolated RNA meant that expressed TCRB transcripts were sequenced. The protocol was immunoSEQ multiplex PCR, while the TCRdb copy is restricted to in-frame clones and leaves out a portion. The table shows under 300,000 clones, with approximately 14% occurring only once. This TCR was sampled from a man aged 25 to 40 with type 1 diabetes. V usage is TRBV19 and J usage is TRBJ2-6; perhaps TRBD2 as D (5 bases). Source material: naive CD4+ T cells from blood. The CDR3 sequence: CATRGSGANVLTF. The CDR3 coding sequence is TGTGCCACTCGGGGCTCTGGGGCCAACGTCCTGACTTTC.